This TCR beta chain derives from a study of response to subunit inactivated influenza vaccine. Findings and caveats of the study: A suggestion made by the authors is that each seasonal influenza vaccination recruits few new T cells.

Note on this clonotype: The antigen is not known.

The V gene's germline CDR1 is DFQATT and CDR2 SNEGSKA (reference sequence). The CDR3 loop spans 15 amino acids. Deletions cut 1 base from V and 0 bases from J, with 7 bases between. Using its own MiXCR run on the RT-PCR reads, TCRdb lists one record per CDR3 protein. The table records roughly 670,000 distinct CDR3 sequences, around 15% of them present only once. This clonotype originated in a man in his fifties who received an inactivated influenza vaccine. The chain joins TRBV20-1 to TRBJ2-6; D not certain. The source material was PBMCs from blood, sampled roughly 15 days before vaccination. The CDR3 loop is CSARGSFSGANVLTF. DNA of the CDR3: TGCAGTGCTAGAGGCAGTTTCTCTGGGGCCAACGTCCTGACTTTC.